This T cell receptor beta chain stems from a study of blood T cell repertoires in COVID-19. Trimming took 8 bases from V and 8 from J, leaving 16 bases between them. CDR3 size: 13 residues. Germline loops: CDR1 LNHDA, CDR2 SQIVND (reference sequence). The repertoire was sequenced with immunoSEQ multiplex PCR; TCRdb's copy has only in-frame clones and lacks some. The repertoire holds fewer than 60,000 clones, with over 65% as singletons. The sample consisted of peripheral blood. The TCR was taken from a man older than 75 with COVID-19, enrolled during active disease. This sequence joins TRBV19 and TRBJ2-1; D perhaps matches TRBD2 (6 bases). CDR3 in DNA: TGTGCCAGTCGGGGGAACAATCGCGATGAGCAGTTCTTC. This gives the protein CASRGNNRDEQFF.